This record concerns one T cell receptor (beta chain) sequence. Its antigen is as yet unknown. The sample comes from a study of human T cells and chemical hapten exposure. Source study methods: TCR counts had a median of about 94,000 per sample and spanned about 23,224 to 690,600. TCRdb re-called the RACE reads through MiXCR, storing one row per CDR3 protein. The V and J calls here are based on TCRdb, not the publication. The repertoire holds under 450,000 distinct CDR3 sequences, with 6% to 7% as singletons. Regarding the study as a whole: The study found expanded TCRs formed significantly more large CDR3 similarity clusters than controls.

V lost 1 base, J lost 4 bases, and 7 bases lay in between. Per the germline V gene, CDR1 is LGHNA and CDR2 is YSLEER. CDR3 length equals 13 residues. The time point is: patch test 2, 6 weeks after DPC sensitization. Sample treatment: therapeutic diphenylcyclopropenone sensitization with weekly scalp DPC. Here the sequenced sample was whole blood, taken in connection with sensitization to the hapten diphenylcyclopropenone (DPC). J is TRBJ1-2 and V is TRBV4-3; D perhaps matches TRBD1 (6 bases). The source of this sequence is a woman aged 18-29 years with alopecia areata. Some clones in this sample may be carry-over from other donors' samples. The CDR3 sequence is CASSQGRGYGYTF. The CDR3 coding sequence is TGCGCCAGCAGCCAAGGCAGGGGCTATGGCTACACCTTC.